One and the same sample provided the 6 T cell receptor beta chains below, sequenced in a study of CXCR3-negative and CXCR3-positive naive CD8 T cells (dated 2019 in TCRdb). The run used a NextSeq 550. The Human TCR Profiling Kit (MiLaboratory) was used to prepare UMI-labeled 5' RACE TRB cDNA libraries. TCRdb reprocessed the reads and lists each CDR3 protein sequence as a single entry, with no DNA. The table for this sample records around 45,000 distinct CDR3 sequences. The ten largest clones capture roughly 1.5% of the sample. Sequenced material: naive CXCR3- CD8+ T cells from blood. The cell subset or site label of this sample denotes: CD45RO-CCR7+CD27+CD95- naive CD8+ T cells lacking CXCR3 (TNR3-). The receptors stem from a human donor in good health. Some clones in this sample may be carry-over from other donors' samples.

V and J are TRBV7-2 and TRBJ1-2; the D call from TCRdb, TRBD1, cannot be confirmed without DNA. The germline V gene has CDR1 SGHTA and CDR2 FQGNSA. This CDR3 spans 16 amino acids. The CDR3 spells CASSSLTGSWDYGYTF.

The rearrangement uses TRBV29-1 and TRBJ2-6; checking the TCRdb D call of TRBD1 is not possible without DNA. From germline, CDR1 is SQVTM and CDR2 ANQGSEA. CDR3 length: 21 residues. The CDR3 loop reads CSVEDFPDPETGTSGANVLTF. The full variable domain, in which reference TRBV29-1 and TRBJ2-6 provide the parts outside the CDR3, is SAVISQKPSRDICQRGTSLTIQCQVDSQVTMMFWYRQQPGQSLTLIATANQGSEATYESGFVIDKFPISRPNLTFSTLTVSNMSPEDSSIYLCSVEDFPDPETGTSGANVLTFGAGSRLTVL.

V usage is TRBV12-3 or TRBV12-4 and J usage is TRBJ2-7; the TCRdb D gene call, TRBD1, has no DNA to confirm it. CDR3 length: 15 residues. This CDR3 is CASSTPGQGFLEQYF.

V is TRBV5-1 and J is TRBJ2-2; checking the TCRdb D call of TRBD1 is not possible without DNA. The CDR3 spans 17 residues. Germline CDR1 is SGHRS and CDR2 is YFSETQ. The CDR3 loop is CASSSGPRGDNTGELFF.

V is TRBV28 and J is TRBJ2-1; TCRdb reports TRBD1, a call that lacks DNA to check it against. This CDR3 is 13 amino acids long. CDR1 is MDHEN and CDR2 is SYDVKM in the germline V gene. CDR3 protein: CASRHPGYDEQFF.

This clonotype registers medium-sized (0.01 to 0.1%) by frequency. The chain combines TRBV11-3 with TRBJ2-1; TCRdb indicates TRBD1, and absent DNA this call remains unverified. The CDR3 runs 16 residues. CDR1 and CDR2 (germline): SGHNT, YENEEA. The CDR3 reads CASSPHGGSGGPPQFF. Full variable domain (remainder filled in from reference TRBV11-3 and TRBJ2-1): EAGVVQSPRYKIIEKKQPVAFWCNPISGHNTLYWYLQNLGQGPELLIRYENEEAVDDSQLPKDRFSAERLKGVDSTLKIQPAELGDSAVYLCASSPHGGSGGPPQFFGPGTRLTVL.